The rows below give T cell receptor beta chains drawn from one sample of a study of T cell responses to AZD1222 COVID-19 vaccine. The protocol was immunoSEQ multiplex PCR, while the TCRdb copy is restricted to in-frame clones and leaves out a portion. The data show about 75,000 clones, 70% to 90% seen once. Sequenced material: peripheral blood, taken 28 days after the second dose of the MenACWY control vaccine. Source of these receptors: an adult who received the MenACWY meningococcal vaccine as a control. The CDR3 runs from the conserved cysteine through the conserved F or W. The D gene is left open where the match is weak. Size is stated for part of the rows, as once, few or many counts, or as a class when the clone is expanded.

cdr3_nt	cdr3_aa	v_call	j_call	clone_size	d_call
TGTGCCAGCAGTCCCGGGCCCTCTGGGGCCAACGTCCTGACTTTC	CASSPGPSGANVLTF	TRBV6-5	TRBJ2-6	NA	NA
TGTGCCACCAGCAGAGCGCTTGGGGGTAATGAAAAACTGTTTTTT	CATSRALGGNEKLFF	TRBV15	TRBJ1-4	NA	NA
TGTGCGGGGGAGGCCGAGGCAGATACGCAGTATTTT	CAGEAEADTQYF	TRBV18	TRBJ2-3	NA	NA
TGTGCCAGCAGCTTCGATGGTCGGGGAAATAATGAAAAACTGTTTTTT	CASSFDGRGNNEKLFF	TRBV11-2	TRBJ1-4	NA	NA
TGTGCCAGCAGCTTAGGACCAGGGGTCTCCAATCAGCCCCAGCATTTT	CASSLGPGVSNQPQHF	TRBV7-8	TRBJ1-5	once	NA
TGTGCCAGCACTTACAGAGACTATAATTCACCCCTCCACTTT	CASTYRDYNSPLHF	TRBV2	TRBJ1-6	NA	NA
TGTGCCAGCAGGGAACAGGGACGAGGTGATCAGCCCCAGCATTTT	CASREQGRGDQPQHF	TRBV6-6	TRBJ1-5	NA	NA
TGTGCCAGCAGTTCTCCTGGGACAGGGATATACAATGAGCAGTTCTTC	CASSSPGTGIYNEQFF	TRBV28	TRBJ2-1	once	TRBD1
TGTGCCAGCAGCTTAGCGGACAGCCCTAATCAGCCCCAGCATTTT	CASSLADSPNQPQHF	TRBV7-2	TRBJ1-5	few	NA
TGTGCCAGCAGTAGGACAACTGCAACTAATGAAAAACTGTTTTTT	CASSRTTATNEKLFF	TRBV25-1	TRBJ1-4	NA	NA
TGTGCCTGGAGACCAATTTGGGGAAGCAATCAGCCCCAGCATTTT	CAWRPIWGSNQPQHF	TRBV30	TRBJ1-5	NA	NA
TGCGCCAGCAGCTTGGGTGATGACAGGGTGAACACTGAAGCTTTCTTT	CASSLGDDRVNTEAFF	TRBV5-1	TRBJ1-1	NA	TRBD1
TGTGCCAGCAAATCGACAGGGGGCGTTGGCAATCAGCCCCAGCATTTT	CASKSTGGVGNQPQHF	TRBV2	TRBJ1-5	NA	TRBD1
TGTGCCTGGAGGGCGGGACAGGCGTATGGCTACACCTTC	CAWRAGQAYGYTF	TRBV30	TRBJ1-2	NA	TRBD1
TGTGCCAGCAGCTTAGCAGGCGGGGGGATTGCGGAGACCCAGTACTTC	CASSLAGGGIAETQYF	TRBV7-9	TRBJ2-5	NA	TRBD2
TGTGCCAGCAGCCATAAATTGAACACTGAAGCTTTCTTT	CASSHKLNTEAFF	TRBV3-1/TRBV3-2	TRBJ1-1	NA	NA
TGTGCCAGCATCATCTGTCTAGCGGGGTTCCAAGAGACCCAGTACTTC	CASIICLAGFQETQYF	TRBV6-4	TRBJ2-5	NA	TRBD2
TGTGCCAGCAGTCGGCAGATGACGGGTGAGAGGACTGAAGCTTTCTTT	CASSRQMTGERTEAFF	TRBV2	TRBJ1-1	NA	NA
TGTGCCAGCAGCACGTTAGCGGGGGGGATGGGAGATACGCAGTATTTT	CASSTLAGGMGDTQYF	TRBV5-4	TRBJ2-3	NA	TRBD2
TGTGCCACCCGACCCCGTGGGTTTATTCAGCCCCAGCATTTT	CATRPRGFIQPQHF	TRBV6-5	TRBJ1-5	NA	NA
TGTGCCAGCAGCTTAGAAGTAGGGACAGGGGGGAGGGCGGAGCAGTTCTTC	CASSLEVGTGGRAEQFF	TRBV7-9	TRBJ2-1	NA	TRBD1
TGTGCCAGCAGCGGCGGAGGGACTAGGGGAGGGGCCCAGTACTTC	CASSGGGTRGGAQYF	TRBV9	TRBJ2-5	few	TRBD2
TGTGCCAGCAGCCCGTTGGGGCGGAGCGGCTACACCTTC	CASSPLGRSGYTF	TRBV7-2	TRBJ1-2	NA	NA
TGTGCCAGCAGTATGGGACTAGCGGATCAAGAGACCCAGTACTTC	CASSMGLADQETQYF	TRBV6-5	TRBJ2-5	once	TRBD2
TGTGCCAGTAGCCGACAGGGTGACTATGGCTACACCTTC	CASSRQGDYGYTF	TRBV19	TRBJ1-2	NA	TRBD1
TGCGCCAGCAGCCAAGATTTGGCTAGCGGCAGCACAGATACGCAGTATTTT	CASSQDLASGSTDTQYF	TRBV4-3	TRBJ2-3	NA	TRBD2
TGTGCCACCAGTGATCCAGGACAGGTGGGGGAGCAGTACTTC	CATSDPGQVGEQYF	TRBV24-1	TRBJ2-7	NA	TRBD1
TGTGCCAGCAGCGGGGGGGTGGGCGAGACCCAGTACTTC	CASSGGVGETQYF	TRBV11-2	TRBJ2-5	NA	TRBD2